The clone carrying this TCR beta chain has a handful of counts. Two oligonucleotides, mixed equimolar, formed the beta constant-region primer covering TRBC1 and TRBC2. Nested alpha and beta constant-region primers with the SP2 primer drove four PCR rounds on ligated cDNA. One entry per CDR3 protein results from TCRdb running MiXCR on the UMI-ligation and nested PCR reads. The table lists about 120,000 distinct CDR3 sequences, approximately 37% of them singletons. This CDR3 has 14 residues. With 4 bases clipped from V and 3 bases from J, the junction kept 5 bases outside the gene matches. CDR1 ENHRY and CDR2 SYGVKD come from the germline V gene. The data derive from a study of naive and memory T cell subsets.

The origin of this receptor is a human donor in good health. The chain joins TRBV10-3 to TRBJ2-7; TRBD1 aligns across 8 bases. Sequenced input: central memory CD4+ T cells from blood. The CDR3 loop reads CAISGTGGVYEQYF. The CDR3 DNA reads TGTGCCATCAGTGGTACAGGGGGTGTCTACGAGCAGTACTTC.